This T cell receptor (beta chain) appears in the sequencing data of a study of blood T cell repertoires in COVID-19 (TCRdb year 2020). A note on the overall study: Collaborator samples came from the United States, Italy and Spain and covered acute and convalescent phases of COVID-19. The material from the prospective study consisted of cDNA or gDNA derived from T cells, B-cell-depleted T cells, or PBMCs. Subjects who had been exposed to COVID-19, were actively infected with it, or had recovered from it provided the deeply sampled blood TCRbeta repertoires that made up the dataset. The repertoires were made available in a free public database intended to serve as a resource for research on the immune response to SARS-CoV-2. The samples were drawn from two sources: the first 160 participants of the ongoing ImmuneRACE study, and over 1,000 subjects contributed by 6 global collaborators. The sample metadata nearly always contained a de-identified subject ID, COVID-19 status, age in years and sex. Where available, HLA class I and class II types were taken from metadata supplied by the sample provider and were not determined by assay-based typing.

What the study reported, not specific to this receptor: The quantity of clinical and demographic metadata differed by source and by participant and was supplied without curation.

The trim is 4 bases for V and 8 bases for J, with a gap of 19 bases between the germline ends. According to the germline V gene, CDR1 reads SGHRS and CDR2 reads YFSETQ. The CDR3 goes from the cysteine to the phenylalanine over 14 residues. The DNA shown is the 42-base CDR3, in frame from base 1. The immunoSEQ Assay, a bias-controlled multiplex PCR, was used to amplify TCRbeta CDR3 regions from genomic DNA. Per the authors' processing: The number of nucleated cells in each sample was estimated by amplification of reference gene primers within the assay. Sequence reads were collapsed and filtered to measure the absolute abundance of every unique TCRbeta CDR3 rearrangement. For each sample, productive Simpson clonality was calculated as the square root of Simpson's diversity index over productive rearrangements. Here the immuneACCESS table is served through TCRdb, limited to in-frame sequences with V and J called. Missing clones are a known gap in these copies; in checked studies unresolved V genes cover under half, and the rest lacks a known reason. That table furnishes V, J and clone size, whereas the DNA furnished D and trimming. This sample holds approximately 430,000 clones; around 86% were observed only once. Together, the top ten hold more than 1.4% of the sample.

A word on this clone: No antigen is known for it. Per-base qualities were not stored, and no clone one base away is much larger.

Whole blood was collected in K2EDTA tubes by collaborating institutions according to the institutions' own protocols. For TCRbeta analysis, collaborator samples were shipped as frozen whole blood, as isolated PBMCs, or as DNA extracted from either sample type. This clonotype was obtained from a young woman with active or convalescent COVID-19. Recombination joined TRBV5-1 with TRBJ2-7; D gene: possibly TRBD1, on 6 matching bases. The sample was peripheral blood. The nucleotide sequence is TGCGCCAGCAGCCCCGGGACACTTGATGGGAAGCAGTACTTC. It codes for CASSPGTLDGKQYF.